These T cell receptor beta chains were read from a single sample in a study of identical twins. TCRdb fed the 5' RACE reads into MiXCR, producing one record per CDR3 protein. The data show more than 350,000 distinct CDR3 sequences, roughly 10% seen once. The sequenced sample consisted of naive T cells sorted from blood. All receptors come from a woman aged 50 to 60 in good health. Each CDR3 is given without its conserved first and last residue. The order of the fields is V gene, clone size, CDR3 protein. Size is omitted from some rows. Given values are once, few, many or a class for expanded clones.

>TRBV20-1|many
SASRQGAYNEQF
>TRBV15|-
ATSRDRDFLNEQF
>TRBV7-2|few
ASRLAGVRGEQY
>TRBV20-1|few
SAKPGLAVTDTQY
>TRBV20-1|few
SASSQRGGNEQF
>TRBV3-1|-
ASSQGPGPTDTQY
>TRBV5-1|-
ASSLGLAGGFSYNEQF
>TRBV4-1|many
ASSQVEAGHTDTQY
>TRBV20-1|-
SALIALRDSYLDGYT
>TRBV20-1|few
SARDPQGRGAYEQY
>TRBV4-1|-
ASRPTGRLTEAF
>TRBV20-1|-
STTSGRATYNEQF
>TRBV14|-
ASSQPDRGVYEQY
>TRBV28|-
ASSLIGRVGELF
>TRBV6-5|few
ASRLVSGAGDTEAF
>TRBV5-1|few
ASSLKEKDEAF
>TRBV20-1|many
SARDQKMGQPQH
>TRBV11-2|few
ASSSPWGLGPDTQY
>TRBV3-1|few
ASSQSSGMIGEQF
>TRBV7-8|-
ASTASSYEQY
>TRBV20-1|few
SASGLAGVETQY
>TRBV6-5|many
ASSPPGRREKLF
>TRBV15|many
ATSREWLEETQY
>TRBV4-1|few
ASSQDPGAAGGTEAF
>TRBV5-1|-
ASSLARSYEQY
>TRBV7-2|many
ASSRMGDTQY
>TRBV24-1|-
ATSDLGSPDTQY
>TRBV3-1|many
ASSQDHSGNQPQH